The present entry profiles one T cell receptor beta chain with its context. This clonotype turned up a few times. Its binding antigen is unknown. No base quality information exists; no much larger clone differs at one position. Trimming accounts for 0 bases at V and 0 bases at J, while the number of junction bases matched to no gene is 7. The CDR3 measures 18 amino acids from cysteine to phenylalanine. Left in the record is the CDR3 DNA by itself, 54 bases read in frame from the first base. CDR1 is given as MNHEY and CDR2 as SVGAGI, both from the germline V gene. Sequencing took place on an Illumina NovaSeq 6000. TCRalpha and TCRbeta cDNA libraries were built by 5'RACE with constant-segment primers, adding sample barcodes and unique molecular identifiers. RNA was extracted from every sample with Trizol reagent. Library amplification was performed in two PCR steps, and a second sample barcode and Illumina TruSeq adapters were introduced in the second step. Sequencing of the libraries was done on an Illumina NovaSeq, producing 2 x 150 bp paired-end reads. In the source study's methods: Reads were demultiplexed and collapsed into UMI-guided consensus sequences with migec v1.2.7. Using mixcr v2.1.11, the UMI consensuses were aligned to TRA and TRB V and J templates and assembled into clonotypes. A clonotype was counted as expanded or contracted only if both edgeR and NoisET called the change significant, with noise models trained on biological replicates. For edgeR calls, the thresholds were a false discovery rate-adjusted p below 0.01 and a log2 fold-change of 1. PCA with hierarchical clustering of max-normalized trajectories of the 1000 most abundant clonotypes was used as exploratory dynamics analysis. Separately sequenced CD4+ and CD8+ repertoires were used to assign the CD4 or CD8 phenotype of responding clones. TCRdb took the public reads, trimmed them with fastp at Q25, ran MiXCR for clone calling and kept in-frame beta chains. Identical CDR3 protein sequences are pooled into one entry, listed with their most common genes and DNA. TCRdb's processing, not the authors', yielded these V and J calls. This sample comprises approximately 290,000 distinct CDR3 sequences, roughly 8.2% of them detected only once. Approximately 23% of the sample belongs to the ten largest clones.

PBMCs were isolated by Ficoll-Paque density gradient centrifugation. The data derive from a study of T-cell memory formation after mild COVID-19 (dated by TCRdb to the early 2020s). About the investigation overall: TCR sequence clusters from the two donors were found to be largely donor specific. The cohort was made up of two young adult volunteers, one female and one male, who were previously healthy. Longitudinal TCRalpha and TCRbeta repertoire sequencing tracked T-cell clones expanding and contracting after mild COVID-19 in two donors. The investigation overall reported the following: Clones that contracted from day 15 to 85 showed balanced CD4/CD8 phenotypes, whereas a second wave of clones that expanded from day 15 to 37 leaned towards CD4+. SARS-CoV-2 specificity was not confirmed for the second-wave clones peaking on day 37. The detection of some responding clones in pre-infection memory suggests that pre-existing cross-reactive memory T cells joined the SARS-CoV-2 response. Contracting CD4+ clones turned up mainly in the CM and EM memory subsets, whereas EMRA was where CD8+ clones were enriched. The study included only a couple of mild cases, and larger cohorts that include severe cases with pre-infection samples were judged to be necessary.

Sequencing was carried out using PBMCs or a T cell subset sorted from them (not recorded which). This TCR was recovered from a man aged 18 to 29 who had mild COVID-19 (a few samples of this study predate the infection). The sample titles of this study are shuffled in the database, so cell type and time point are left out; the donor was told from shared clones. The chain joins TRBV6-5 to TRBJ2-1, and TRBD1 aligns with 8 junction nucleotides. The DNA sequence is TGTGCCAGCAGTTACTCGGGACAGGAGATGAGCTCCTACAATGAGCAGTTCTTC. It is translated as CASSYSGQEMSSYNEQFF.